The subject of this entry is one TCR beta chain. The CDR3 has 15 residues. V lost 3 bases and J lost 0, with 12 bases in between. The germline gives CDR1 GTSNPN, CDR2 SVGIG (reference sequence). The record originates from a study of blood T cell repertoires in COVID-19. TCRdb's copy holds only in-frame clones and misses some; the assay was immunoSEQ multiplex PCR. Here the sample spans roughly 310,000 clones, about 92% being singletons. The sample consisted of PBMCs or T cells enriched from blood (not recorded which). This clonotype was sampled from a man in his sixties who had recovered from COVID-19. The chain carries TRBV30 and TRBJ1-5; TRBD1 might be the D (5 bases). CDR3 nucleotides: TGTGCCTGGAGAGCTAAGACAGATAGCAATCAGCCCCAGCATTTT. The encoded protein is CAWRAKTDSNQPQHF. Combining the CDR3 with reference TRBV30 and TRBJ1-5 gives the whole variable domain SQTIHQWPATLVQPVGSPLSLECTVEGTSNPNLYWYRQAAGRGLQLLFYSVGIGQISSEVPQNLSASRPQDRQFILSSKKLLLSDSGFYLCAWRAKTDSNQPQHFGDGTRLSIL.